These 10 T cell receptor beta chains were all obtained from the same sample, sequenced in a study of PD-1 blockade in classical Hodgkin lymphoma. The data were produced by immunoSEQ multiplex PCR, yet TCRdb's version contains in-frame clones alone and is incomplete. In the table there are approximately 100,000 clones, around 89% of which are singletons. Relapse after autologous stem cell transplantation occurred in every patient, and brentuximab vedotin exposure varied. The source was peripheral blood mononuclear cells (PBMCs), collected before the second cycle of nivolumab. Every receptor here comes from a human donor with classical Hodgkin lymphoma.

The chain joins TRBV6-5 to TRBJ1-2; unclear D gene. The length of the CDR3 is 15 residues. The V gene's germline CDR1 is MNHEY and CDR2 SVGAGI. Between the trimmed V and J ends, which lost 0 bases and 0 bases, there was a span of 8 bases. CDR3 nucleotide sequence: TGTGCCAGCAGTTACTCGCCCAGGACTAACTATGGCTACACCTTC. Protein: CASSYSPRTNYGYTF.

V gene TRBV9 combines with J gene TRBJ1-1; 8 bases line up with TRBD1. The CDR3 is 13 amino acids. V dropped 1 base and J dropped 5; count of bases not matched to a gene: 1. Germline loops: CDR1 SGDLS, CDR2 YYNGEE. In DNA form, the CDR3 reads TGTGCCAGCAGCGTAACAGGGGGAACTGAAGCTTTCTTT. It translates to CASSVTGGTEAFF.

The rearrangement uses TRBV15 and TRBJ2-3, with unresolved D. V shed 11 bases and J shed 2 bases, with 14 bases lying between them. The germline CDR1 and CDR2 sequences are LNHNV and YYDKDF (reference sequence). The CDR3 is 13 amino acids. The CDR3 is CASRAPPTDTQYF. For the CDR3, the DNA is TGTGCCTCCCGGGCTCCCCCCACAGATACGCAGTATTTT.

This clone was picked up a small number of times. The chain employs TRBV9 and TRBJ1-6; D is unclear. Germline V gives CDR1 SGDLS, CDR2 YYNGEE. Trimming took off 3 bases at V and 6 bases at J, with 13 bases between the two ends. The CDR3 length is 15 residues. CDR3 DNA: TGTGCCAGCAGCGCCGCGCGTGGCCTTAATTCACCCCTCCACTTT. This codes for CASSAARGLNSPLHF.

This clone was recorded only once. The chain couples TRBV7-9 to TRBJ2-5; D possibly corresponds to TRBD2 (6 bases). Germline V gives CDR1 SEHNR, CDR2 FQNEAQ (reference sequence). The CDR3 is 14 residues long. V gave up 5 bases and J gave up 3 bases, with 13 bases separating them. The CDR3 loop is CASSPWGVEETQYF. CDR3 DNA: TGTGCCAGCAGCCCTTGGGGGGTGGAAGAGACCCAGTACTTC.

The rearrangement uses TRBV30 and TRBJ1-1; D not certain. Trimming left V 0 bases short and J 4 bases short, with 12 bases between. Germline lookup yields CDR1 GTSNPN and CDR2 SVGIG (reference sequence). CDR3 length equals 14 residues. CDR3 bases: TGTGCCTGGAGTGTACCCGGTTTAGGCACTGAAGCTTTCTTT. The encoded protein is CAWSVPGLGTEAFF. The whole variable domain, remainder taken from reference TRBV30 and TRBJ1-1, is SQTIHQWPATLVQPVGSPLSLECTVEGTSNPNLYWYRQAAGRGLQLLFYSVGIGQISSEVPQNLSASRPQDRQFILSSKKLLLSDSGFYLCAWSVPGLGTEAFFGQGTRLTVV.

The chain carries TRBV9 and TRBJ1-3, with TRBD1 identical over 7 bases. After removal of 5 bases from V and 5 bases from J, the junction contained 7 bases not matched to a gene. This CDR3 has 14 amino acids. In germline, CDR1 is SGDLS, CDR2 YYNGEE. CDR3 sequence: CASSEGAGRNTIYF. The CDR3 coding sequence is TGTGCCAGCAGTGAGGGGGCAGGCCGAAACACCATATATTTT.

The rearrangement links TRBV28 to TRBJ2-7; perhaps TRBD2 as D (6 bases). The CDR3 spans 13 residues. V was pared by 8 bases and J by 2 bases, with 13 bases between. The germline CDR1 and CDR2 sequences are MDHEN and SYDVKM. CDR3 region: CASGVEGTYEQYF. The DNA of the CDR3 is TGTGCCAGCGGGGTGGAGGGTACCTACGAGCAGTACTTC. The complete variable domain, with remaining parts taken from reference TRBV28 and TRBJ2-7, reads DVKVTQSSRYLVKRTGEKVFLECVQDMDHENMFWYRQDPGLGLRLIYFSYDVKMKEKGDIPEGYSVSREKKERFSLILESASTNQTSMYLCASGVEGTYEQYFGPGTRLTVT.

The chain recombines TRBV21-1 with TRBJ2-3; the table gives TRBD1 as D, unverified against the DNA. TRBV21-1 is marked as a pseudogene. This CDR3 is built from 15 residues. The CDR3 loop reads CASSKVLQVPDTQYF. The CDR3, as DNA: TGTGCCAGCAGCAAAGTGTTGCAGGTCCCAGATACGCAGTATTTT.

The chain recombines TRBV7-2 with TRBJ1-5; D is perhaps TRBD1 (5 bases). The length of the CDR3 is 15 residues. Germline V gene data show CDR1 as SGHTA and CDR2 as FQGNSA. V dropped 4 bases and J dropped 0 bases, with 10 bases sitting between them. This CDR3 reads CASSSTGASNQPQHF. The CDR3 DNA reads TGTGCCAGCAGCTCCACTGGGGCTAGCAATCAGCCCCAGCATTTT. The complete variable domain, with remaining parts taken from reference TRBV7-2 and TRBJ1-5, reads GAGVSQSPSNKVTEKGKDVELRCDPISGHTALYWYRQSLGQGLEFLIYFQGNSAPDKSGLPSDRFSAERTGGSVSTLTIQRTQQEDSAVYLCASSSTGASNQPQHFGDGTRLSIL.